This T cell receptor (beta chain) came from a study of CD8 T cells in Susac syndrome. Findings and caveats of the study: Maximal CD8+ clonal expansion in Susac was observed within TEMRA cells and among active patients.

To note about this clonotype: The antigen is undetermined.

CD8+ and CD4+ T cells taken from blood had their TCR beta sequenced. Random hexamers were used to reverse transcribe an amount of roughly 0.45 to 1 ug RNA. TCRdb analysed the immunoSEQ multiplex PCR reads with MiXCR anew, one entry per CDR3 protein. The repertoire consists of roughly 150,000 distinct CDR3 sequences, with about 95% occurring once and the leading ten covering roughly 0.2%. The receptor's source is a human donor with Susac syndrome. Specimen: CD8+ T cells from PBMCs.

CDR3 nucleotide sequence: TGTGCCAGCAGCGCCCCGGCGGAGAACTATGGCTACACCTTC. As protein: CASSAPAENYGYTF. This rearrangement joins TRBV9 to TRBJ1-2; no reliable D call. The CDR3 has 14 residues. CDR1 and CDR2 from the germline V gene are SGDLS and YYNGEE. The V and J ends lost 3 bases and 2 bases respectively, with 11 bases between them. The whole variable domain, filled in from reference TRBV9 and TRBJ1-2, reads DSGVTQTPKHLITATGQRVTLRCSPRSGDLSVYWYQQSLDQGLQFLIQYYNGEERAKGNILERFSAQQFPDLHSELNLSSLELGDSALYFCASSAPAENYGYTFGSGTRLTVV.